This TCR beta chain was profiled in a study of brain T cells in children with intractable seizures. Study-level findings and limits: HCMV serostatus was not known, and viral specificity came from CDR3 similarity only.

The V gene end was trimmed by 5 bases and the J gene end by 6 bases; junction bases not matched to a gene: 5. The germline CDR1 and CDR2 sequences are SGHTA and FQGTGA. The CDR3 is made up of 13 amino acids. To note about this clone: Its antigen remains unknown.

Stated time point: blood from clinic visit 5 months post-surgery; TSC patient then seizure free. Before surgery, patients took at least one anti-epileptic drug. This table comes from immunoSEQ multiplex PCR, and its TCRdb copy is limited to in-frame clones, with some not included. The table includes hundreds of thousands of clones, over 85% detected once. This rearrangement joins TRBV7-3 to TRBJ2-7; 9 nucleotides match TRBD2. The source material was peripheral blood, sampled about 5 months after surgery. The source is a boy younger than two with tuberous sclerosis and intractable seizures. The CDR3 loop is CASSPRGGGEQYF. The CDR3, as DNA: TGTGCCAGCAGCCCGCGGGGGGGCGGCGAGCAGTACTTC.